This T cell receptor beta chain emerged from a study of Graves' ophthalmopathy and Graves' hyperthyroidism. From germline, CDR1 is SGHAT and CDR2 FQNNGV. This CDR3 is 18 amino acids long. V was clipped by 5 bases and J by 4 bases; unmatched bases: 14. The authors amplified TCR beta CDR3 regions from RNA transcripts. The first-round RT-PCR employed HTBI primers together with the Qiagen OneStep RT-PCR kit. A multiplex PCR was then performed as the second round. TCRdb independently ran MiXCR on the multiplex PCR reads; one entry per CDR3 protein. The sample lists 240,000 or so distinct CDR3 sequences, around 50% occurring once.

The material sequenced was peripheral blood. The sequence was collected from an adult man with Graves' ophthalmopathy. The chain employs TRBV11-2 and TRBJ2-5; TRBD2 matches 12 bases. CDR3 protein: CASSRRTSGATRGETQYF. The CDR3 region has the DNA TGTGCCAGCAGCCGTCGGACTAGCGGGGCAACTAGGGGAGAGACCCAGTACTTC. The variable domain in full, completed from reference TRBV11-2 and TRBJ2-5, reads EAGVAQSPRYKIIEKRQSVAFWCNPISGHATLYWYQQILGQGPKLLIQFQNNGVVDDSQLPKDRFSAERLKGVDSTLKIQPAKLEDSAVYLCASSRRTSGATRGETQYFGPGTRLLVL.